Shown below are 27 T cell receptor beta chains from a single sample sequenced in a study of radiation and T cells in renal cell carcinoma. Sample time point: baseline pretreatment blood. Treatment reported: 15 Gy SBRT to primary tumor, nephrectomy 4 weeks later. Libraries were prepared by immunoSEQ multiplex PCR; TCRdb keeps only in-frame clonotypes and omits some of them. In the table there are approximately 150,000 clones, around 78% of which are singletons. The specimen was blood, collected from a patient whose treatment included radiotherapy and nephrectomy. The source of these receptors is a woman aged 45-65 years with renal cell carcinoma.

The chain recombines TRBV7-2 with TRBJ2-5, with a weak D call TRBD1 (6 bases). This CDR3 region has 15 residues. The germline V gene has CDR1 SGHTA and CDR2 FQGNSA. Trimming cost V 4 bases and J 0 bases, with 12 bases left between them. The CDR3 DNA reads TGTGCCAGCAGCTCGATAGAGGGGGACCAAGAGACCCAGTACTTC. Amino acids: CASSSIEGDQETQYF.

This clone appeared a single time. The rearrangement links TRBV5-1 to TRBJ1-1, with unresolved D. Trimming took 0 bases from V and 0 from J, leaving 3 bases between them. The CDR3 has 13 residues. Germline V gene sequence: CDR1 SGHRS, CDR2 YFSETQ. CDR3 DNA: TGCGCCAGCAGCTTGGAGGTGAACACTGAAGCTTTCTTT. Translation: CASSLEVNTEAFF.

The chain combines TRBV9 with TRBJ2-3, with D possibly called TRBD1 or TRBD2 (5 bases each). Germline CDR1 SGDLS, CDR2 YYNGEE. The CDR3 is 15 amino acids. The germline V and J ends were trimmed by 3 bases and 2 bases, with 13 bases remaining between them. DNA for the CDR3: TGTGCCAGCAGCGGGGGACCGGATGCCACAGATACGCAGTATTTT. This codes for CASSGGPDATDTQYF.

The V gene is TRBV30, the J gene TRBJ1-2, with no clear D. Germline lookup yields CDR1 GTSNPN and CDR2 SVGIG (reference sequence). The CDR3 totals 14 residues. V dropped 5 bases and J dropped 4 bases, with 17 bases sitting between them. As DNA, the CDR3 is TGTGCCTGGGCCCGGGTTCCAGACGTCTATGGCTACACCTTC. As protein: CAWARVPDVYGYTF.

The CDR3 spells CAIRKDQGSQPQHF. DNA for the CDR3: TGTGCCATCAGAAAGGACCAAGGTAGTCAGCCCCAGCATTTT. The chain uses TRBV10-3 and TRBJ1-5; D is uncertain. The CDR3 loop spans 14 amino acids. The V end was cut by 6 bases, the J end by 6 bases, with 15 bases between. The germline CDR1 and CDR2 sequences are ENHRY and SYGVKD.

The genes are TRBV25-1 and TRBJ2-3; TRBD1 aligns across 9 bases. After removal of 3 bases from V and 5 bases from J, the junction contained 3 bases not matched to a gene. The length of the CDR3 is 14 residues. Germline V lookup: CDR1 MGHDK, CDR2 SYGVNS. This CDR3 is CASSDTGGIDTQYF. As DNA, the CDR3 is TGTGCCAGCAGTGATACAGGGGGCATAGATACGCAGTATTTT.

The V call is TRBV28, the J call TRBJ2-7; the D gene is possibly TRBD2 (6 bases). Germline CDR1 MDHEN, CDR2 SYDVKM. This CDR3 is built from 13 residues. V shed 1 base and J shed 3 bases, with 7 bases lying between them. The CDR3 DNA reads TGTGCCAGCAGTTTATACGGGGGCTACGAGCAGTACTTC. Translated: CASSLYGGYEQYF.

In its sample, this clone was seen a few times. The chain joins TRBV29-1 to TRBJ1-6, with 9 bases lining up with TRBD1. This CDR3 comprises 13 residues. The V and J ends lost 4 bases and 10 bases, in that order; junction bases with no gene match: 5. The germline V gene encodes CDR1 SQVTM and CDR2 ANQGSEA. CDR3 protein: CSVARTGESPLHF. DNA for the CDR3: TGCAGCGTTGCGAGGACAGGGGAATCACCCCTCCACTTT.

The chain links TRBV7-2 to TRBJ2-7; 7 bases are a match to TRBD2. J lost 4 bases, V lost 7 bases, and 10 bases had no gene match. CDR1 SGHTA and CDR2 FQGNSA come from the germline V gene. This CDR3 has 14 residues. CDR3 DNA: TGTGCCAGCAAAAGTGGCGGGAGTGGTTACGAGCAGTACTTC. This codes for CASKSGGSGYEQYF.

The rearrangement uses TRBV6-5 and TRBJ1-4, with D maybe TRBD1 (6 bases). The CDR3 has 16 amino acids. Germline V gene lookup returns CDR1 MNHEY and CDR2 SVGAGI. V was trimmed by 0 bases and J by 6 bases, leaving 14 bases between them. The CDR3 sequence: CASSYSYLGADEKLFF. CDR3 DNA sequence: TGTGCCAGCAGTTACTCGTACCTGGGGGCGGATGAAAAACTGTTTTTT.

The V call is TRBV25-1, the J call TRBJ2-5; 11 positions agree with TRBD2. The germline gives CDR1 MGHDK, CDR2 SYGVNS. This CDR3 has 17 amino acids. The J segment lost 14 bases and the V segment lost 2 bases, leaving 19 bases of the junction unmatched. The CDR3 region is CASSEPRGFTSGGRSYF. The CDR3 DNA reads TGTGCCAGCAGTGAACCTAGGGGGTTTACTAGCGGGGGCCGCAGCTACTTC.

The gene calls are TRBV5-1 and TRBJ1-2; D ambiguous. Germline V CDR1 and CDR2: SGHRS, YFSETQ. V lost 3 bases and J 8 bases, leaving 14 bases between the germline ends. This CDR3 comprises 13 residues. In DNA, the CDR3 is TGCGCCAGCAGCTCAAGACCGAGCGAGGGCTACACCTTC. This codes for CASSSRPSEGYTF.

The chain has TRBV2 and TRBJ2-3; D not resolved. There are 11 residues in the CDR3. Germline lookup yields CDR1 SNHLY and CDR2 FYNNEI. Between the trimmed V and J ends, which lost 8 bases and 1 base, there was a span of 4 bases. DNA for the CDR3: TGTGCCAGCGGCCGCACAGATACGCAGTATTTT. Encoded protein: CASGRTDTQYF.

The CDR3 coding sequence is TGTGCCAGCAGCGTCGGGTTCGAGCCCCAGCATTTT. Residues: CASSVGFEPQHF. This rearrangement joins TRBV9 to TRBJ1-5; no clear D. The length of the CDR3 is 12 residues. Germline V CDR1 and CDR2: SGDLS, YYNGEE. V lost 2 bases, J lost 8 bases, and 8 bases lay in between.

The CDR3, as DNA: TGCGCCAGCAGCCATGGAGGGATCTCAGGTGAAAAACTGTTTTTT. It yields the protein CASSHGGISGEKLFF. The chain carries TRBV4-3 and TRBJ1-4; D uncertain. Trimming pared 3 bases from V and 7 bases from J, leaving 15 bases between. The germline gives CDR1 LGHNA, CDR2 YSLEER. The CDR3 consists of 15 residues.

V and J are TRBV5-1 and TRBJ1-1, with a tentative D call TRBD1 (6 bases). The CDR3 covers 15 residues. Germline CDR1 SGHRS, CDR2 YFSETQ. V was cut by 5 bases and J by 0 bases, with 14 bases left in between. Here the CDR3 reads CASRITGRMNTEAFF. CDR3 DNA sequence: TGCGCCAGCAGGATTACAGGGAGGATGAACACTGAAGCTTTCTTT.

The rearrangement joins TRBV4-1 to TRBJ1-2; no clear D. This CDR3 is 14 amino acids long. Germline V lookup: CDR1 MGHRA, CDR2 YSYEKL. The V gene lost 2 bases and the J gene lost 5 bases, with 12 bases spanning the gap. In nucleotides, the CDR3 is TGCGCCAGCAGCCAAAGTACAGACGGATATGGCTACACCTTC. It yields the protein CASSQSTDGYGYTF.

J is TRBJ1-3 and V is TRBV19; tentative D call: TRBD1 (6 bases). This CDR3 has 16 residues. Deletions cut 5 bases from V and 2 bases from J, with 16 bases between. The germline CDR1 and CDR2 sequences are LNHDA and SQIVND (reference sequence). CDR3 DNA sequence: TGTGCCAGTAGTGTTCAGGGGAGCCCAACTGGAAACACCATATATTTT. This sequence encodes CASSVQGSPTGNTIYF.

J is TRBJ2-7 and V is TRBV6-1, with D unresolved. The CDR3 spans 14 residues. CDR1 is MNHNS, CDR2 SASEGT, per germline. Between the trimmed V and J ends, which lost 10 bases and 3 bases, there was a span of 19 bases. CDR3 bases: TGTGCCACCTTCCGAGGTGTGGGTAGCTACGAGCAGTACTTC. Residues: CATFRGVGSYEQYF.

Regarding this clone: Its ends do not fully match the called genes, so a read error is possible. The V and J genes are TRBV25-1 and TRBJ2-7; perhaps TRBD2 as D (5 bases). Germline CDR1 is MGHDK and CDR2 is SYGVNS. The CDR3 is 14 amino acids. The CDR3 DNA reads TGTACCAGCAGTGTCCCTCACGGGGCCTACGAGCAGTACTTC. Translating gives CTSSVPHGAYEQYF.

J is TRBJ2-7 and V is TRBV21-1; TRBD1 was called by the table and not checked on the DNA. TRBV21-1 is a pseudogene segment. The CDR3 runs 13 residues. CDR3 sequence reads: CASRGGLSYEQYF. The CDR3 DNA reads as TGTGCCAGCAGAGGGGGATTATCCTACGAGCAGTACTTC.

In its sample, this clone was seen once. The gene calls are TRBV6-5 and TRBJ2-7; D possibly matches TRBD1 or TRBD2 (7 bases each). V lost 2 bases to trimming and J lost 4 bases, with 12 bases between them. Germline-derived CDR1 and CDR2 are MNHEY and SVGAGI. The CDR3 extends over 14 amino acids. CDR3 nucleotides: TGTGCCAGCAGTTACATCAGGGGGGGATACGAGCAGTACTTC. It encodes CASSYIRGGYEQYF.

The chain employs TRBV7-9 and TRBJ2-7, with no clear D. CDR1 is SEHNR, CDR2 FQNEAQ, per germline (reference sequence). With 4 bases removed from V and 3 bases from J, the gap between germline ends came to 10 bases. The CDR3 length is 13 residues. This CDR3 reads CASSSRTDYEQYF. The CDR3 DNA reads as TGTGCCAGCAGCTCCAGGACGGACTACGAGCAGTACTTC.

This chain links TRBV2 with TRBJ2-1; D is unclear. Germline values: CDR1 SNHLY, CDR2 FYNNEI. Trimming shortened V by 4 bases and J by 5 bases, and 6 bases separated the two germline ends. CDR3 length: 12 residues. The CDR3 is CASSGTDNEQFF. The CDR3 DNA sequence: TGTGCCAGCAGTGGTACAGACAATGAGCAGTTCTTC.

This clone was seen a few times. The chain links TRBV4-1 to TRBJ1-2; D call uncertain. Germline V gives CDR1 MGHRA, CDR2 YSYEKL. The CDR3 is 13 amino acids. The germline V and J ends were trimmed by 0 bases and 4 bases, with 6 bases remaining between them. In DNA form, the CDR3 reads TGCGCCAGCAGCCAAGATTTAAGCTATGGCTACACCTTC. Residues: CASSQDLSYGYTF.

This sequence joins TRBV5-1 and TRBJ1-5; possible D gene TRBD1, 6 bases. The CDR3 consists of 13 residues. V was pared by 2 bases and J by 7 bases, with 10 bases between. CDR1 and CDR2 (germline): SGHRS, YFSETQ. The CDR3 nucleotides are TGCGCCAGCAGCTTTGAGGGGGAACAGCCCCAGCATTTT. Its translation is CASSFEGEQPQHF.

The V call is TRBV18, the J call TRBJ2-5; the match to TRBD1 covers 9 bases. CDR3 length equals 14 residues. Germline CDR1 is KGHSH and CDR2 is LQKENI. Trimming took 4 bases from V and 2 from J; bases not matched to a gene: 2. The CDR3 sequence is CASSQGTGQETQYF. CDR3 coding DNA: TGTGCCAGCTCACAAGGGACAGGGCAAGAGACCCAGTACTTC.